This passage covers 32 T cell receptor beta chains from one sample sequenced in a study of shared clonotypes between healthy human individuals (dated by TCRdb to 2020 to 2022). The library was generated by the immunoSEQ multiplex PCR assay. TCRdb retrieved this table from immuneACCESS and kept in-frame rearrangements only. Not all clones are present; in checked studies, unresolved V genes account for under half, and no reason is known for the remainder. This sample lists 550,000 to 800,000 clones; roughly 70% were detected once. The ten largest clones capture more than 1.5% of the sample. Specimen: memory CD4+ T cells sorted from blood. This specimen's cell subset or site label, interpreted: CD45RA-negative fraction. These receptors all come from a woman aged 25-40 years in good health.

CDR3 residues: CASSLLEDTRGYGYTF. The CDR3 DNA reads as TGTGCCAGCAGTCTCCTCGAGGATACCAGGGGCTATGGCTACACCTTC. The chain uses TRBV2 and TRBJ1-2; maybe TRBD1 (6 bases). With 5 bases removed from V and 4 bases from J, the gap between germline ends came to 20 bases. From germline, CDR1 is SNHLY and CDR2 FYNNEI. The CDR3 has 16 amino acids. The full variable domain, its missing parts supplied by reference TRBV2 and TRBJ1-2, is EPEVTQTPSHQVTQMGQEVILRCVPISNHLYFYWYRQILGQKVEFLVSFYNNEISEKSEIFDDQFSVERPDGSNFTLKIRSTKLEDSAMYFCASSLLEDTRGYGYTFGSGTRLTVV.

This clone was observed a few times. CDR3 bases: TGTGCCAGCAGTTTTTGGGGCTCATACTACGAGCAGTACTTC. It codes for CASSFWGSYYEQYF. The chain carries TRBV28 and TRBJ2-7, with D possibly being TRBD1 (5 bases). The CDR3 runs to 14 residues. Trimming pared 3 bases from V and 3 bases from J, leaving 12 bases between. CDR1 and CDR2 from the germline V gene are MDHEN and SYDVKM.

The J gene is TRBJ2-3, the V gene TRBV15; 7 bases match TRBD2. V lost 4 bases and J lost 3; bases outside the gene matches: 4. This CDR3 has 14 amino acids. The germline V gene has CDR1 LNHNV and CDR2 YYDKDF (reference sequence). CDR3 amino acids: CATSMGGFTDTQYF. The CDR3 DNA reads TGTGCCACCAGCATGGGGGGGTTTACAGATACGCAGTATTTT.

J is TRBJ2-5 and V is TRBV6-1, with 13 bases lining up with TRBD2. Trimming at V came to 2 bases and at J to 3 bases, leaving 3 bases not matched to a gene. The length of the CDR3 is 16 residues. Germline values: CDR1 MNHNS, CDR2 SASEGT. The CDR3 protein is CASSEYGTSGKETQYF. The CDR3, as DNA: TGTGCCAGCAGTGAATACGGGACTAGCGGGAAAGAGACCCAGTACTTC.

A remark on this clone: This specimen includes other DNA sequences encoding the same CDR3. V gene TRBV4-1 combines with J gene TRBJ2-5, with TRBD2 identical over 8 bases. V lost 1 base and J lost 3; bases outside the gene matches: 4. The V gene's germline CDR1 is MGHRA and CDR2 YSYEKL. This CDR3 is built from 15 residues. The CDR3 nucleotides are TGCGCCAGCAGCCAAGGCCCGGGGGGGGAAGAGACCCAGTACTTC. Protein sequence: CASSQGPGGEETQYF.

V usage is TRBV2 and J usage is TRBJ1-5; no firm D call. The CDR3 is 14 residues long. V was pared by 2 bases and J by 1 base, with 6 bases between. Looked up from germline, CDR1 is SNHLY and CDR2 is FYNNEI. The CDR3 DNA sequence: TGTGCCAGCAGTGAACAGCAAAGCAATCAGCCCCAGCATTTT. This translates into CASSEQQSNQPQHF.

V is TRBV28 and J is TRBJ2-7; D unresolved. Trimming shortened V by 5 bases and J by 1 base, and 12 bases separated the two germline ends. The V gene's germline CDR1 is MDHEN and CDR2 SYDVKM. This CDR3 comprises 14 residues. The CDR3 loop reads CASSPAPGSYEQYF. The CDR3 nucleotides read TGTGCCAGCAGTCCCGCCCCCGGGTCCTACGAGCAGTACTTC.

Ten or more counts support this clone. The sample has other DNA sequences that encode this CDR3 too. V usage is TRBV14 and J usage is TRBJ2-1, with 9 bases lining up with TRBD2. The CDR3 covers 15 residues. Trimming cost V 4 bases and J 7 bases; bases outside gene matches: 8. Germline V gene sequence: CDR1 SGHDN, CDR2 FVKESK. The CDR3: CASSLLAGGRNEQFF. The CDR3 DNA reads TGTGCCAGCAGCCTCCTGGCGGGAGGGAGGAATGAGCAGTTCTTC.

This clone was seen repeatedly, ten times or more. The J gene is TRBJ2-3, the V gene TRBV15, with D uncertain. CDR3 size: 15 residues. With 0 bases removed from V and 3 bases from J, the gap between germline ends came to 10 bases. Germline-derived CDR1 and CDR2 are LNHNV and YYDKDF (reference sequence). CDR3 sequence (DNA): TGTGCCACCAGCAGAGAAATCGTCGAGACAGATACGCAGTATTTT. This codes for CATSREIVETDTQYF.

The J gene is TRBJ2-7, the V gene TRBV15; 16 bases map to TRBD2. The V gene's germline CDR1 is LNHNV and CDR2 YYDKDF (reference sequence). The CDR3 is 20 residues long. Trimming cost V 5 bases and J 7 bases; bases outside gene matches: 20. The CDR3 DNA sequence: TGTGCCACCAGCGACCGGAACCTCCAGGGACTAGCGGGAGGGCGGAGAGAGCAGTACTTC. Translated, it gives CATSDRNLQGLAGGRREQYF.

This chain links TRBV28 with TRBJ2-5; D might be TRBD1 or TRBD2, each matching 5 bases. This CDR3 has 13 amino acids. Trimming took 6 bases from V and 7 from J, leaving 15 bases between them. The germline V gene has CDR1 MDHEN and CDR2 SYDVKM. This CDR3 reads CASSRGPGRTQYF. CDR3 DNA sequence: TGTGCCAGCAGCCGGGGACCGGGGAGGACCCAGTACTTC.

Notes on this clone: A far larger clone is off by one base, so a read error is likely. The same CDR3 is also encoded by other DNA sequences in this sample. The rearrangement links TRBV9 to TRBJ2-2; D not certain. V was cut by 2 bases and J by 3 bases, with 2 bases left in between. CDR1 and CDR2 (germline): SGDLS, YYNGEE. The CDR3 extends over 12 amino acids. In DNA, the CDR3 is TGTGCCAGCAGCGTTGACACCGGGGAGCTGTTTTTT. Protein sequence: CASSVDTGELFF.

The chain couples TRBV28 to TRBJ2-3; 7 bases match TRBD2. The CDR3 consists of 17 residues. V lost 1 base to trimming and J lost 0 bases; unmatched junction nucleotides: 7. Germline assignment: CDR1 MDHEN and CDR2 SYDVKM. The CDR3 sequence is CASSLLGGSPSTDTQYF. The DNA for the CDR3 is TGTGCCAGCAGTTTATTAGGCGGGAGCCCCAGCACAGATACGCAGTATTTT.

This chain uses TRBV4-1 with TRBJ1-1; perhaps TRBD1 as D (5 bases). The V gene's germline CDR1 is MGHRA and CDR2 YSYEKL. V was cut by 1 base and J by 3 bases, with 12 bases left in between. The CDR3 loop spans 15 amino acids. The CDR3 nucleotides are TGCGCCAGCAGCCAAGGCGACAGATCGGACACTGAAGCTTTCTTT. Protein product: CASSQGDRSDTEAFF.

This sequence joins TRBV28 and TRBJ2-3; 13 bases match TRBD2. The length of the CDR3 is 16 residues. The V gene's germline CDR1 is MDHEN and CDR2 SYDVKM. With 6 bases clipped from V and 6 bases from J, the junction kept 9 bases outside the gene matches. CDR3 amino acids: CASRQGLAGVGDTQYF. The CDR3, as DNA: TGTGCCAGCAGGCAAGGACTAGCGGGAGTCGGGGATACGCAGTATTTT.

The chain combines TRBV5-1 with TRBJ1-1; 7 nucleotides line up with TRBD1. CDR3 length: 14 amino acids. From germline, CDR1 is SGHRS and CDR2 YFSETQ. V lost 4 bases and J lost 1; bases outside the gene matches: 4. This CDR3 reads CASSLWTGNTEAFF. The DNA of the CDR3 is TGCGCCAGCAGCCTATGGACAGGGAACACTGAAGCTTTCTTT.

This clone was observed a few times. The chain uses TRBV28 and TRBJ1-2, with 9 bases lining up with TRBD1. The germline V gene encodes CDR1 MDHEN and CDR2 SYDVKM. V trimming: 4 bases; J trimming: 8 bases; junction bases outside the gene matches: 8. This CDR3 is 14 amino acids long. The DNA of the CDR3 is TGTGCCAGCAGTTCCCTATTGACAGGGGGGGGCTACACCTTC. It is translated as CASSSLLTGGGYTF.

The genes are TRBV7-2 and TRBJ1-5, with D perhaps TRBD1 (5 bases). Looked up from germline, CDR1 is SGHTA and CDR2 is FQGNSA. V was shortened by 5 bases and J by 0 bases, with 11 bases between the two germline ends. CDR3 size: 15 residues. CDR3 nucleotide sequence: TGTGCCAGCAGCACGGACATTGGTAGCAATCAGCCCCAGCATTTT. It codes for CASSTDIGSNQPQHF.

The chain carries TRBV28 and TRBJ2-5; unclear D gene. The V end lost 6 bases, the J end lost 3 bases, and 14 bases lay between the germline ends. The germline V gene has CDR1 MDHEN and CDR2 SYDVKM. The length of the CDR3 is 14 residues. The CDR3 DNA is TGTGCCAGCAGCGGTCCTGGGCGGAAAGAGACCCAGTACTTC. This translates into CASSGPGRKETQYF.

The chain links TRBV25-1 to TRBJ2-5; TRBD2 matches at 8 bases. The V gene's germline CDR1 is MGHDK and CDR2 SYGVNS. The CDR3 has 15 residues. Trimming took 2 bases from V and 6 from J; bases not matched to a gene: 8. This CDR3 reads CASSEALAGMKTQYF. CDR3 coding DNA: TGTGCCAGCAGTGAAGCCTTAGCGGGAATGAAGACCCAGTACTTC.

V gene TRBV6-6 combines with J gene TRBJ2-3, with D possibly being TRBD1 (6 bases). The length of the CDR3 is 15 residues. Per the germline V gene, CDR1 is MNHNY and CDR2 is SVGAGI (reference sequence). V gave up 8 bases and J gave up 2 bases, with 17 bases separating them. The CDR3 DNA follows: TGTGCCAGCGAGCCTCAGGGGAAAATCACAGATACGCAGTATTTT. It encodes CASEPQGKITDTQYF.

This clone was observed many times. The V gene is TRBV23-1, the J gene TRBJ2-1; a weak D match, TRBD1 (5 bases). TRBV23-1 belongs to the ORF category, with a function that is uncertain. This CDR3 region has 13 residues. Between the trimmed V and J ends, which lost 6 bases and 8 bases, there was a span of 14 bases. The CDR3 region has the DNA TGCGCCAGCAGGACTTCTAGGGGCGATGAGCAGTTCTTC. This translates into CASRTSRGDEQFF.

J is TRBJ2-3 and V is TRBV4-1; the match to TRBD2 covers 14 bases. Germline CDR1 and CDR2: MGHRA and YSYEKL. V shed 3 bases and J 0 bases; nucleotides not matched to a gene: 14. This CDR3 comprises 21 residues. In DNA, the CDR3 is TGCGCCAGCAGCCATCCGACTAGCGGGAGGGTGAAGACCTCTAGCACAGATACGCAGTATTTT. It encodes CASSHPTSGRVKTSSTDTQYF.

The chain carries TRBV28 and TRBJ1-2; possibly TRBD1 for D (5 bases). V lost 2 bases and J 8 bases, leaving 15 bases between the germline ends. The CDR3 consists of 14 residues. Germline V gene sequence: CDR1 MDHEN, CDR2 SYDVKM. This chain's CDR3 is CASSLPGGVRGYTF. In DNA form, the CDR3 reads TGTGCCAGCAGTTTACCGGGAGGGGTTAGGGGCTACACCTTC.

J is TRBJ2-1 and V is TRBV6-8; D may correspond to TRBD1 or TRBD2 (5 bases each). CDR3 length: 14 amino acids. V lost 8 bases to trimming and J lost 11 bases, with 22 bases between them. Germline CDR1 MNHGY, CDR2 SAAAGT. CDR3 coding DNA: TGTGCCAGCGACCGGGACGGGCTACGTCTGAAGCAGTTCTTC. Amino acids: CASDRDGLRLKQFF.

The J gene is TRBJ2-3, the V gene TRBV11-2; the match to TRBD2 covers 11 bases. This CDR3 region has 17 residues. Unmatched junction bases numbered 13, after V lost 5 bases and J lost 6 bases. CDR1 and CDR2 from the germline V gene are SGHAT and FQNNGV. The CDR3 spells CASSGPVTSGIDDTQYF. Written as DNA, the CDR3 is TGTGCCAGCAGCGGGCCGGTGACTAGCGGGATAGACGATACGCAGTATTTT.

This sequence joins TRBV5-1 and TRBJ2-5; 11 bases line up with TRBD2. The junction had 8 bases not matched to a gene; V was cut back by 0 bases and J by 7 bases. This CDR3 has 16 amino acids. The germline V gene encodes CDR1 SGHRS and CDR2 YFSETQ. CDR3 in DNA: TGCGCCAGCAGCTTGGCTGGTAGCGGGAGGGGAGTGACCCAGTACTTC. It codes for CASSLAGSGRGVTQYF.

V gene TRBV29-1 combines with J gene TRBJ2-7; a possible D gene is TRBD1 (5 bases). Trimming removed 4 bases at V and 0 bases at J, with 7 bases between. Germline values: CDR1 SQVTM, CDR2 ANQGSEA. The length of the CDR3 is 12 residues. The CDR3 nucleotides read TGCAGCGTTGCGACAGACTCCTACGAGCAGTACTTC. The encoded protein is CSVATDSYEQYF.

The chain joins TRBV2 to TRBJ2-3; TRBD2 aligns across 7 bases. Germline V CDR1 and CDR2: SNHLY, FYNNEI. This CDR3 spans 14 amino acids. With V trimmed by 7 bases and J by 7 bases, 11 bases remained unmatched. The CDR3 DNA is TGTGCCAGCATTGCGAGACTAGCACAGAATACGCAGTATTTT. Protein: CASIARLAQNTQYF. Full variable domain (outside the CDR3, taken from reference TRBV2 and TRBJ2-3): EPEVTQTPSHQVTQMGQEVILRCVPISNHLYFYWYRQILGQKVEFLVSFYNNEISEKSEIFDDQFSVERPDGSNFTLKIRSTKLEDSAMYFCASIARLAQNTQYFGPGTRLTVL.

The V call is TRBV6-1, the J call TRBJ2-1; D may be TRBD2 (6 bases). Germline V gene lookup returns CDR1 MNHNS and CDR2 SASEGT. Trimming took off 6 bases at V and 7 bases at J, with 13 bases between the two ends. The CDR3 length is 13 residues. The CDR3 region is CASRDSGRNEQFF. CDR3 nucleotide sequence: TGTGCCAGCAGGGATAGCGGCCGGAATGAGCAGTTCTTC.

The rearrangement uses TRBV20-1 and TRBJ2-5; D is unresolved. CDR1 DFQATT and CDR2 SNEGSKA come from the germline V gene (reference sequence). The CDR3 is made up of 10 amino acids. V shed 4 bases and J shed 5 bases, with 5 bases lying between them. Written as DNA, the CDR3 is TGCAGTGCTATGGATGAGACCCAGTACTTC. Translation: CSAMDETQYF.

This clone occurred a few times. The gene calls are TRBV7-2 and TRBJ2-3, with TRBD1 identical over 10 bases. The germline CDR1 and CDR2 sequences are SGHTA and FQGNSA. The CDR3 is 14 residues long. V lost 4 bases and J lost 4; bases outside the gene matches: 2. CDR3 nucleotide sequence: TGTGCCAGCAGCTCAGGACAGGGGGCAGATACGCAGTATTTT. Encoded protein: CASSSGQGADTQYF.